This entry is about one T cell receptor (beta chain). Primers: 60 Vbeta forward and 13 Jbeta reverse. Produced via immunoSEQ multiplex PCR; TCRdb's table is partial and in-frame only. The sample lists 100,000 to 150,000 clones, 81% occurring once. The data originate from a study of cytomegalovirus exposure and HLA in healthy donors. V lost 5 bases, J lost 13 bases, and 7 bases stayed unmatched. Germline V lookup: CDR1 SEHNR, CDR2 FQNEAQ (reference sequence). The CDR3 contains 11 residues. The rearrangement links TRBV7-9 to TRBJ2-7; 8 bases line up with TRBD1. The sequenced sample consisted of PBMCs. This clonotype was sampled from a man aged 18 to 35 in good health and CMV-seropositive. The CDR3 nucleotides read TGTGCCAGCAGCCCCGGACAGGGTCTCTACTTC. Its translation is CASSPGQGLYF.